This TCR beta chain was identified during a study of T cell repertoires in cytomegalovirus infection. Study in general: Signatures in public TCR beta sequences pointed to both CMV infection and matching HLA type.

Study-level results: Identification of carriers of CMV plus the relevant HLA was performed using cumulative public TCR beta family frequency. Across the ex vivo response, the dominant clonotypes were HLA-C-restricted CMV-specific TCR beta clonotypes.

The CDR3 is made up of 15 amino acids. Trimming took 6 bases from V and 7 from J, leaving 21 bases between them. CDR1 is PRHDT, CDR2 FYEKMQ, per germline (reference sequence). TCRdb analysed the reads with MiXCR anew, one entry per CDR3 protein. This table has 200,000 to 250,000 distinct CDR3 sequences, over 20% appearing once. Note on this clonotype: Its specificity is unknown.

The sample comprised CD8+ T cells from PBMCs. The chain links TRBV13 to TRBJ1-1, with D maybe TRBD1 (6 bases). This clonotype was obtained from a human donor in good health (CMV status not recorded). Some clones in this sample may be carry-over from other donors' samples. CDR3 loop: CASSSRGLWGGEAFF. CDR3 nucleotides: TGTGCCAGCAGTTCTAGGGGGTTATGGGGAGGTGAAGCTTTCTTT.